One sample yielded the 8 T cell receptor beta chains listed below, sequenced in a study of cytomegalovirus exposure and HLA in healthy donors. In the PCR, 60 Vbeta and 13 Jbeta primers were used. Measured with immunoSEQ multiplex PCR; TCRdb has only the in-frame clones, and not every one. The sample records 130,000 to 150,000 clones, 73% being singletons. The sequenced sample was PBMCs. Receptors were obtained from a human donor in good health.

The chain is built from TRBV7-6 and TRBJ1-3; 7 nucleotides match TRBD1. The CDR3 spans 18 residues. V dropped 5 bases and J dropped 9; count of bases not matched to a gene: 22. In germline, CDR1 is SGHVS, CDR2 FNYEAQ. CDR3 amino acids: CASSLLRPGGLSGGTIYF. The CDR3, as DNA: TGTGCCAGCAGCCTATTACGTCCAGGGGGGCTCTCTGGGGGCACCATATATTTT.

The rearrangement links TRBV5-4 to TRBJ1-1; D call uncertain. This CDR3 contains 14 residues. CDR1 SGHNT and CDR2 YYREEE come from the germline V gene (reference sequence). The V end was cut by 3 bases, the J end by 3 bases, with 12 bases between. The CDR3 DNA reads TGTGCCAGCAGCTCGCAGATTCGGGACACTGAAGCTTTCTTT. It translates to CASSSQIRDTEAFF.

The chain employs TRBV4-1 and TRBJ2-1, with a weak D call TRBD2 (6 bases). This CDR3 contains 14 residues. The germline CDR1 and CDR2 sequences are MGHRA and YSYEKL. V was cut by 1 base and J by 9 bases, with 13 bases left in between. The CDR3 reads CASSQVWEAGEQFF. CDR3 bases: TGCGCCAGCAGCCAAGTGTGGGAGGCGGGTGAGCAGTTCTTC.

This chain uses TRBV7-9 with TRBJ2-3; 7 nucleotides align to TRBD2. This CDR3 is built from 14 residues. J was trimmed by 0 bases and V by 5 bases; bases with no gene match: 2. Germline CDR1 SEHNR, CDR2 FQNEAQ (reference sequence). The CDR3 DNA reads TGTGCCAGCAGCCCTAGCGGAAGCACAGATACGCAGTATTTT. It yields the protein CASSPSGSTDTQYF.

This clone was detected only once. The chain couples TRBV11-3 to TRBJ1-1, with 7 positions matching TRBD1. The CDR3 contains 14 residues. V trimming: 4 bases; J trimming: 2 bases; junction bases outside the gene matches: 4. Germline loops: CDR1 SGHNT, CDR2 YENEEA. The CDR3 spells CASSYRDSNTEAFF. Here the CDR3 DNA reads TGTGCCAGCAGCTACCGGGACAGCAACACTGAAGCTTTCTTT.

The table lists this clone with a count of one. CDR3 region: CASSPGTGRYQPQHF. The CDR3 DNA reads as TGTGCCAGTAGTCCCGGGACAGGGAGGTATCAGCCCCAGCATTTT. The rearrangement uses TRBV19 and TRBJ1-5; 9 nucleotides line up with TRBD1. Looked up from germline, CDR1 is LNHDA and CDR2 is SQIVND (reference sequence). V shed 5 bases, J shed 5 bases, and the junction held 7 bases outside the gene matches. CDR3 length: 15 residues.

This clone has only one observation. V gene TRBV4-1 combines with J gene TRBJ2-7; 14 bases match TRBD2. Per the germline V gene, CDR1 is MGHRA and CDR2 is YSYEKL. The V gene end was trimmed by 4 bases and the J gene end by 1 base; junction bases not matched to a gene: 6. The CDR3 consists of 17 residues. CDR3 in DNA: TGCGCCAGCAGCCCCCGACTAGCGGGGGGGGCTTCCTACGAGCAGTACTTC. This translates into CASSPRLAGGASYEQYF.

This clone was detected once. The gene calls are TRBV28 and TRBJ1-5; D call uncertain. Germline loops: CDR1 MDHEN, CDR2 SYDVKM. Trimming left V 5 bases short and J 5 bases short, with 13 bases between. The length of the CDR3 is 14 residues. CDR3: CASSKASGHQPQHF. In DNA, the CDR3 is TGTGCCAGCAGTAAAGCTTCAGGTCATCAGCCCCAGCATTTT.